The 17 T cell receptor beta chains in this list originate from one sample, sequenced in a study of blood T cell repertoires in COVID-19. Measured with immunoSEQ multiplex PCR; TCRdb has only the in-frame clones, and not every one. The sample includes approximately 330,000 clones, roughly 90% of them seen just once. Sequenced: peripheral blood. The receptors were gathered from a man aged 25 to 40 with COVID-19, enrolled during active disease.

V and J are TRBV7-7 and TRBJ2-2; 8 bases agree with TRBD2. The CDR3 has 17 amino acids. The J segment lost 4 bases and the V segment lost 2 bases, leaving 9 bases of the junction unmatched. The germline V gene encodes CDR1 SSHAT and CDR2 FNYEAQ (reference sequence). The CDR3 spells CASSLSVGGRTTGELFF. CDR3 DNA sequence: TGTGCCAGCAGCTTATCCGTGGGCGGGAGGACCACCGGGGAGCTGTTTTTT.

The chain carries TRBV19 and TRBJ2-3, with D possibly being TRBD1 (6 bases). Trimming left V 5 bases short and J 6 bases short, with 18 bases between. Germline V CDR1 and CDR2: LNHDA, SQIVND (reference sequence). CDR3 length equals 15 residues. The CDR3 bases are TGTGCCAGTAGTCCGGCGTTCGGGACACCCGATACGCAGTATTTT. Its protein is CASSPAFGTPDTQYF.

The chain couples TRBV20-1 to TRBJ2-3, with no clear D. V lost 5 bases, J lost 2 bases, and 5 bases lay in between. Germline V lookup: CDR1 DFQATT, CDR2 SNEGSKA (reference sequence). The length of the CDR3 is 11 residues. This chain's CDR3 is CSARHTDTQYF. CDR3 DNA: TGCAGTGCTCGACACACAGATACGCAGTATTTT.

The chain couples TRBV5-4 to TRBJ2-7; 8 positions match TRBD1. The CDR3 sequence is 14 residues long. CDR1 and CDR2 (germline): SGHNT, YYREEE (reference sequence). V gave up 4 bases and J gave up 6 bases; unmatched junction bases: 9. The CDR3 nucleotides are TGTGCCAGCAGCCATGACAGGGGAAGTGGCGAGCAGTACTTC. As protein: CASSHDRGSGEQYF.

The chain recombines TRBV15 with TRBJ2-1; 7 bases are shared with TRBD2. The CDR3 loop spans 19 amino acids. Unmatched junction bases numbered 20, after V lost 1 base and J lost 8 bases. Germline-derived CDR1 and CDR2 are LNHNV and YYDKDF (reference sequence). This chain's CDR3 is CATSRGPFSGEGREDEQFF. The DNA for the CDR3 is TGTGCCACCAGCAGAGGACCCTTTTCGGGGGAGGGACGAGAGGATGAGCAGTTCTTC.

This clone was found once. The chain joins TRBV6-5 to TRBJ1-3, with no clear D. The CDR3 contains 15 residues. The V gene's germline CDR1 is MNHEY and CDR2 SVGAGI. Trimming removed 0 bases from V and 6 bases from J, with 12 bases in between. The CDR3 sequence: CASSYSGRIENTIYF. As DNA, the CDR3 is TGTGCCAGCAGTTACTCTGGCAGGATCGAAAACACCATATATTTT.

The CDR3 coding sequence is TGTGCCAGCAGCCGCAGGACAAGCTCCTACGAGCAGTACTTC. Translating it yields CASSRRTSSYEQYF. This sequence joins TRBV7-6 and TRBJ2-7; a possible D gene is TRBD1 (5 bases). Between the trimmed V and J ends, which lost 5 bases and 0 bases, there was a span of 11 bases. CDR1 is SGHVS and CDR2 is FNYEAQ in the germline V gene. The CDR3 covers 14 residues.

The chain carries TRBV7-3 and TRBJ2-1; 9 bases align to TRBD1. The CDR3 extends over 14 amino acids. V shed 5 bases and J 7 bases; nucleotides not matched to a gene: 6. The germline V gene encodes CDR1 SGHTA and CDR2 FQGTGA. The CDR3 DNA sequence: TGTGCCAGCAGCCCAGGGACAGGGCGGAATGAGCAGTTCTTC. Its translation: CASSPGTGRNEQFF. The complete variable domain, with remaining parts taken from reference TRBV7-3 and TRBJ2-1, reads GAGVSQTPSNKVTEKGKYVELRCDPISGHTALYWYRQSLGQGPEFLIYFQGTGAADDSGLPNDRFFAVRPEGSVSTLKIQRTERGDSAVYLCASSPGTGRNEQFFGPGTRLTVL.

The chain recombines TRBV30 with TRBJ2-3; possible D gene TRBD1, 6 bases. The CDR3 is made up of 14 amino acids. V lost 5 bases and J lost 0, with 12 bases in between. The germline V gene has CDR1 GTSNPN and CDR2 SVGIG (reference sequence). The chain's CDR3 is CAWERGFSTDTQYF. The CDR3 nucleotides are TGTGCCTGGGAGAGGGGGTTCAGCACAGATACGCAGTATTTT.

The J gene is TRBJ2-1, the V gene TRBV11-2, with TRBD2 matching over 7 bases. Trimming removed 5 bases from V and 6 bases from J; junction bases left unmatched: 19. The CDR3 contains 18 residues. Germline V CDR1 and CDR2: SGHAT, FQNNGV. This CDR3 reads CASSLRVPGLSLGNEQFF. The CDR3 DNA sequence: TGTGCCAGCAGCCTCCGTGTCCCGGGACTATCCCTCGGCAATGAGCAGTTCTTC.

The gene calls are TRBV7-3 and TRBJ1-1, with D tentatively TRBD1 (6 bases). The CDR3 totals 15 residues. Germline CDR1 is SGHTA and CDR2 is FQGTGA. Trimming cost V 4 bases and J 1 base, with 13 bases left between them. This CDR3 is CASSSSGVANTEAFF. The CDR3 bases are TGTGCCAGCAGCTCATCAGGGGTTGCGAACACTGAAGCTTTCTTT.

This CDR3 is CASSLVSGPYEQYF. CDR3 in DNA: TGTGCCAGCAGCTTGGTGTCAGGCCCCTACGAGCAGTACTTC. The V call is TRBV5-5, the J call TRBJ2-7; D unresolved. Germline V gene data show CDR1 as SGHKS and CDR2 as YYEKEE (reference sequence). V lost 0 bases to trimming and J lost 2 bases, with 9 bases between them. This CDR3 is built from 14 residues.

CDR3 sequence reads: CAIRGTGMYYGYTF. In DNA form, the CDR3 reads TGTGCCATCAGGGGGACAGGGATGTACTATGGCTACACCTTC. The rearrangement joins TRBV10-3 to TRBJ1-2; 9 nucleotides line up with TRBD1. V dropped 6 bases and J dropped 3; count of bases not matched to a gene: 5. Germline values: CDR1 ENHRY, CDR2 SYGVKD. The CDR3 covers 14 residues.

The chain links TRBV7-2 to TRBJ2-1, with D tentatively TRBD2 (5 bases). Germline CDR1 SGHTA, CDR2 FQGNSA. Trimming left V 6 bases short and J 0 bases short, with 6 bases between. The CDR3 runs to 13 residues. This chain's CDR3 is CASRRDSYNEQFF. The DNA of the CDR3 is TGTGCCAGCAGACGGGACTCCTACAATGAGCAGTTCTTC.

The chain links TRBV7-9 to TRBJ1-4, with 9 bases matching TRBD1. With V trimmed by 10 bases and J by 0 bases, 15 bases remained unmatched. Germline V CDR1 and CDR2: SEHNR, FQNEAQ (reference sequence). There are 18 residues in the CDR3. The CDR3 sequence: CATITQGAPGATNEKLFF. CDR3 coding DNA: TGTGCCACAATAACACAGGGGGCGCCCGGGGCAACTAATGAAAAACTGTTTTTT.

The V call is TRBV5-1, the J call TRBJ2-7, with D uncertain. The CDR3 contains 15 residues. The V gene lost 0 bases and the J gene lost 2 bases, with 12 bases spanning the gap. Germline values: CDR1 SGHRS, CDR2 YFSETQ. The CDR3 bases are TGCGCCAGCAGCTTGGAACAATTTACACCCTACGAGCAGTACTTC. It codes for CASSLEQFTPYEQYF.

This chain uses TRBV2 with TRBJ2-6; D is unresolved. Germline values: CDR1 SNHLY, CDR2 FYNNEI. Trimming removed 8 bases from V and 0 bases from J, with 8 bases in between. The CDR3 runs to 14 residues. The DNA for the CDR3 is TGTGCCAGCCGCCGGGTCTCTGGGGCCAACGTCCTGACTTTC. It is translated as CASRRVSGANVLTF.